The clone carrying this T cell receptor beta chain was recorded a few times. Its antigen is still unknown. Time point given: pretreatment peripheral blood. The sample originates from a study of PD-L1 blockade in urothelial cancer. Overall study context: Males with bladder-origin urothelial cancer constituted about nine tenths of the roughly 29 patients. Analyzed time points were 3 weeks (second dose) and 6 weeks after therapy began.

Overall study results and limits: When pretreatment blood TCR clonality was below the median, it predicted better survival. Tumor-linked clones in blood grew more by 3 weeks in durable-benefit patients.

Data came from immunoSEQ multiplex PCR; TCRdb stores just in-frame clones and leaves some out. The sample has tens of thousands of clones, roughly four fifths seen once. This receptor was identified in a man in his sixties with urothelial cancer. The source was PBMCs, collected around atezolizumab (anti-PD-L1) treatment.

This CDR3 reads CASSFIGGHEQYF. CDR3 nucleotide sequence: TGTGCCAGCAGTTTTATAGGGGGCCACGAGCAGTACTTC. The chain couples TRBV28 to TRBJ2-7, with 7 nucleotides matching TRBD1. With V trimmed by 3 bases and J by 5 bases, 4 bases remained unmatched. Germline lookup yields CDR1 MDHEN and CDR2 SYDVKM. This CDR3 contains 13 residues. The whole variable domain, remainder taken from reference TRBV28 and TRBJ2-7, is DVKVTQSSRYLVKRTGEKVFLECVQDMDHENMFWYRQDPGLGLRLIYFSYDVKMKEKGDIPEGYSVSREKKERFSLILESASTNQTSMYLCASSFIGGHEQYFGPGTRLTVT.